This T cell receptor beta chain was found in a study of response to subunit inactivated influenza vaccine. TCRdb fed the RT-PCR reads into MiXCR, producing one record per CDR3 protein. The sample consists of roughly 290,000 distinct CDR3 sequences, 20% to 25% of them appearing once. The CDR3 spans 14 residues. Germline V gene sequence: CDR1 ENHRY, CDR2 SYGVKD. The V gene lost 6 bases and the J gene lost 5 bases, with 14 bases spanning the gap. This clonotype was sampled from a man aged 50 to 75 who received an inactivated influenza vaccine. The sequences come from PBMCs from blood, collected approximately 20 months after vaccination. V gene TRBV10-3 combines with J gene TRBJ2-1; perhaps D is TRBD1 or TRBD2 (5 bases each). CDR3 protein: CAISGLGGDNEQFF. The CDR3 region has the DNA TGTGCCATCAGCGGCCTTGGGGGAGACAATGAGCAGTTCTTC.